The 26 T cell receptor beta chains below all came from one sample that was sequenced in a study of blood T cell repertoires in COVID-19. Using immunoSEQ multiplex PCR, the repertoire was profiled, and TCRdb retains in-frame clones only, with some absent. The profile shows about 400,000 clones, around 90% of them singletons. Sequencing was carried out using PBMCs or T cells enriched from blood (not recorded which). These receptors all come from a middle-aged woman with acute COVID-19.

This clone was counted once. The CDR3 DNA reads TGTGCCAGCCCAGGACAGGGGGGTAACACCGGGGAGCTGTTTTTT. Protein: CASPGQGGNTGELFF. The chain is built from TRBV27 and TRBJ2-2; 10 positions agree with TRBD1. The trim removed 8 bases at V and 2 bases at J, leaving 5 bases unmatched. Per germline, CDR1 MNHEY and CDR2 SMNVEV (reference sequence). The CDR3 totals 15 residues.

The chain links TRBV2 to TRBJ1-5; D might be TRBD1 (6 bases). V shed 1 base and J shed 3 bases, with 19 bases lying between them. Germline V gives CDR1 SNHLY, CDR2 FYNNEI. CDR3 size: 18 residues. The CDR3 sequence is CASSEDVPGQNLNQPQHF. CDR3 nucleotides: TGTGCCAGCAGTGAAGACGTTCCCGGACAGAACCTCAATCAGCCCCAGCATTTT.

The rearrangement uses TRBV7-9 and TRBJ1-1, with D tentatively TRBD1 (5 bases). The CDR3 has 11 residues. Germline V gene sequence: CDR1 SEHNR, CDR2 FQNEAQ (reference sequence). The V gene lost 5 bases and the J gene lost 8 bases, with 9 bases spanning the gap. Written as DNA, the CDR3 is TGTGCCAGCAGCCTTGGGGGGGAAGCTTTCTTT. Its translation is CASSLGGEAFF.

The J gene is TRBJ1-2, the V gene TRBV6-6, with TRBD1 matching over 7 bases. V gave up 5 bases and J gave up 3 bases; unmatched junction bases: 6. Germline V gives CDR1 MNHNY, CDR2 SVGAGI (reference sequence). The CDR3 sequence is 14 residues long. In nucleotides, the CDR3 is TGTGCCAGCAGTAAAAGGACAGGAGACTATGGCTACACCTTC. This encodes CASSKRTGDYGYTF.

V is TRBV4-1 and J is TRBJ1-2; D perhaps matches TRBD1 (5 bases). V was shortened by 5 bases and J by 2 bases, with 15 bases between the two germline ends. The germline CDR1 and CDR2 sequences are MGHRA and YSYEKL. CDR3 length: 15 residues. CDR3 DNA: TGCGCCAGCAGCAACCCGCCCCAGGGAAACTATGGCTACACCTTC. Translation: CASSNPPQGNYGYTF.

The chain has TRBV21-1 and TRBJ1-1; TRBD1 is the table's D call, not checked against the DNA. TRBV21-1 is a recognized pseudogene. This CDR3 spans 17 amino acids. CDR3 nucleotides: TGTGCCAGCAGCAATTTGGACAGGGGGGCTCTAAACACTGAAGCTTTCTTT. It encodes CASSNLDRGALNTEAFF.

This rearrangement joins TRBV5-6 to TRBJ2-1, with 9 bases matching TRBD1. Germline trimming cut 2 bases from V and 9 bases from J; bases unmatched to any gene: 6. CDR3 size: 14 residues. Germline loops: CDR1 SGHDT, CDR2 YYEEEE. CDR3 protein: CASSFRTGAGEQFF. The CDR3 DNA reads TGTGCCAGCAGCTTTCGGACAGGGGCAGGTGAGCAGTTCTTC.

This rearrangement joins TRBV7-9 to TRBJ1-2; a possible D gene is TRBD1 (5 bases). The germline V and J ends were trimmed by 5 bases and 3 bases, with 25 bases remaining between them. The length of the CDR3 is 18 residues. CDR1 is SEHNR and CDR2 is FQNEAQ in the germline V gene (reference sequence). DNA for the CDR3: TGTGCCAGCAGCCCCCCCGAGGAAGGGGTTCCCATTGACTATGGCTACACCTTC. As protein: CASSPPEEGVPIDYGYTF.

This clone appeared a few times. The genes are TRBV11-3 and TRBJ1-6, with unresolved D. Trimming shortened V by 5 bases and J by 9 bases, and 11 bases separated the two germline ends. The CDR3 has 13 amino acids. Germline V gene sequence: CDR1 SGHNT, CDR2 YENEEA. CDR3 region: CASSARGLSPLHF. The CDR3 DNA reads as TGTGCCAGCAGCGCCCGAGGGCTTTCACCCCTCCACTTT.

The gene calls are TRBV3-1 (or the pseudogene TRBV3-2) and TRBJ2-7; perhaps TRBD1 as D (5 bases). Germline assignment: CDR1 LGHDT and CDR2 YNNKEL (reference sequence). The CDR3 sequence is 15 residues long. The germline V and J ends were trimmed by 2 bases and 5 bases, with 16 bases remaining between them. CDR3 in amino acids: CASSQSMTARNEQYF. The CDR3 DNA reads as TGTGCCAGCAGCCAATCAATGACAGCGAGAAACGAGCAGTACTTC.

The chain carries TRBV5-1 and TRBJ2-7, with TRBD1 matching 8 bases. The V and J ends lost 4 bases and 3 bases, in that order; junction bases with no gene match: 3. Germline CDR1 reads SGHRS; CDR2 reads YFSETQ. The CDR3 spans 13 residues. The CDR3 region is CASSRDRFYEQYF. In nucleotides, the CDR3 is TGCGCCAGCAGCAGGGACAGGTTCTACGAGCAGTACTTC.

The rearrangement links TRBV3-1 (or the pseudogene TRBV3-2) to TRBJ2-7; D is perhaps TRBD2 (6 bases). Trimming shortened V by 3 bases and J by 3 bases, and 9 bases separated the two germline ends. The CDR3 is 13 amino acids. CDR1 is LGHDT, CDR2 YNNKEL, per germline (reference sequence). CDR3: CASSHRRGYEQYF. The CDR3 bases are TGTGCCAGCAGCCATCGGAGGGGCTACGAGCAGTACTTC.

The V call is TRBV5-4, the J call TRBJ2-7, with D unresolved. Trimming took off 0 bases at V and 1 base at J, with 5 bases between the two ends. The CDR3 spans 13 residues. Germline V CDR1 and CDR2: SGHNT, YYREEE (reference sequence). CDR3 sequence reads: CASSLDGSYEQYF. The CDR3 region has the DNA TGTGCCAGCAGCTTGGACGGGTCCTACGAGCAGTACTTC.

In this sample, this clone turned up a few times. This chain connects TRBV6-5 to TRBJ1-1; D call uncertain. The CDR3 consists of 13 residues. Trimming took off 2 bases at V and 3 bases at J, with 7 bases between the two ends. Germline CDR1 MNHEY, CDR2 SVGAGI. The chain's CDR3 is CASSYGEYTEAFF. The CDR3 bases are TGTGCCAGCAGTTACGGGGAGTACACTGAAGCTTTCTTT.

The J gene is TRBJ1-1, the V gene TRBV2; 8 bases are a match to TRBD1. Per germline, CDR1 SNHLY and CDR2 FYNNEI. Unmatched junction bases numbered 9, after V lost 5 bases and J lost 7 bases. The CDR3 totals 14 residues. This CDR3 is CASSTGTGNHEAFF. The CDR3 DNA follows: TGTGCCAGCAGTACCGGGACAGGAAACCATGAAGCTTTCTTT.

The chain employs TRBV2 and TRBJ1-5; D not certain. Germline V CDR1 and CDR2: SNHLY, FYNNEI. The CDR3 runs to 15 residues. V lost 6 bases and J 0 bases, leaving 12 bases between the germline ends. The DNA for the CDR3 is TGTGCCAGCAGCCGAGCCCCATATAGCAATCAGCCCCAGCATTTT. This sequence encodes CASSRAPYSNQPQHF.

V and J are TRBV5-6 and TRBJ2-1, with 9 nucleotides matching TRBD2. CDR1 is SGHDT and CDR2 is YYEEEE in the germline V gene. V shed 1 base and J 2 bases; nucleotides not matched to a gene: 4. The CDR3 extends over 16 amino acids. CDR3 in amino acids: CASSLFASGAYNEQFF. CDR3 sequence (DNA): TGTGCCAGCAGCTTGTTCGCTAGCGGGGCCTACAATGAGCAGTTCTTC.

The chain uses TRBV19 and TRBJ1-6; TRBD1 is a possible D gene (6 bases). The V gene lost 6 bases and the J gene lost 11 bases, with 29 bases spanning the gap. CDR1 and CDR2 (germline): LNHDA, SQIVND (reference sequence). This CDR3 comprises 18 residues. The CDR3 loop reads CASSIYPTVGQTLTPLHF. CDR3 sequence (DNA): TGTGCCAGTAGCATCTATCCGACCGTGGGACAAACTCTAACACCCCTCCACTTT.

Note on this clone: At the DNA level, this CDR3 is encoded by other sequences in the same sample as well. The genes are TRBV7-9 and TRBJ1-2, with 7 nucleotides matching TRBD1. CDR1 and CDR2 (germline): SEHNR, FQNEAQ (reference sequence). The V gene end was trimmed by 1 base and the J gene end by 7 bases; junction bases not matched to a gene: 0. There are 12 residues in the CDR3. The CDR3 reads CASSLDRGGYTF. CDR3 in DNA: TGTGCCAGCAGCTTAGACAGGGGTGGCTACACCTTC. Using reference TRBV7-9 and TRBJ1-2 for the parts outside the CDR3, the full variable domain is DTGVSQNPRHKITKRGQNVTFRCDPISEHNRLYWYRQTLGQGPEFLTYFQNEAQLEKSRLLSDRFSAERPKGSFSTLEIQRTEQGDSAMYLCASSLDRGGYTFGSGTRLTVV.

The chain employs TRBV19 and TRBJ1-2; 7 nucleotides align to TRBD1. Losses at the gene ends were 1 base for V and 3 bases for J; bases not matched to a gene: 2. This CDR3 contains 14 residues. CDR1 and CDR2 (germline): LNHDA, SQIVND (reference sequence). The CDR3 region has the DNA TGTGCCAGTAGTATAGTAGGACAGGACTATGGCTACACCTTC. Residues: CASSIVGQDYGYTF. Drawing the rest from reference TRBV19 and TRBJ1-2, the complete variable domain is DGGITQSPKYLFRKEGQNVTLSCEQNLNHDAMYWYRQDPGQGLRLIYYSQIVNDFQKGDIAEGYSVSREKKESFPLTVTSAQKNPTAFYLCASSIVGQDYGYTFGSGTRLTVV.

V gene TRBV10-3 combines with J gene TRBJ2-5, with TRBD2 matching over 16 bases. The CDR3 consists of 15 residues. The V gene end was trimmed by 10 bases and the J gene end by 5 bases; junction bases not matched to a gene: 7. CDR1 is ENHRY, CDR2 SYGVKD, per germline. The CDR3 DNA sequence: TGTGCCACGGGACTAGCGGGGGGGCGCGCCGAGACCCAGTACTTC. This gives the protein CATGLAGGRAETQYF.

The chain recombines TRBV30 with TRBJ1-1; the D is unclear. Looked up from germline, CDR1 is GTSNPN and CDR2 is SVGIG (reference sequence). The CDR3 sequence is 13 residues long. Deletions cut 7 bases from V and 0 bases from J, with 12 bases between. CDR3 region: CASSITLNTEAFF. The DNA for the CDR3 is TGTGCCTCCTCAATAACACTGAACACTGAAGCTTTCTTT.

The CDR3: CASSIGAGMGEQFF. CDR3 sequence (DNA): TGTGCCAGTAGTATAGGGGCAGGGATGGGTGAGCAGTTCTTC. The chain uses TRBV19 and TRBJ2-1; D is perhaps TRBD1 (5 bases). The CDR3 spans 14 residues. V gave up 1 base and J gave up 9 bases, with 13 bases separating them. Germline values: CDR1 LNHDA, CDR2 SQIVND (reference sequence).

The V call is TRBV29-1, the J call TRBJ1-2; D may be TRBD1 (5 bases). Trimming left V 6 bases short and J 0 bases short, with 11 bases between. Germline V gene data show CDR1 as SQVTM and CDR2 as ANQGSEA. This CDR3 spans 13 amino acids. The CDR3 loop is CSVGGDPNYGYTF. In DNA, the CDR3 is TGCAGCGTCGGAGGGGATCCTAACTATGGCTACACCTTC. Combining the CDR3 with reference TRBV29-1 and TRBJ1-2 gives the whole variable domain SAVISQKPSRDICQRGTSLTIQCQVDSQVTMMFWYRQQPGQSLTLIATANQGSEATYESGFVIDKFPISRPNLTFSTLTVSNMSPEDSSIYLCSVGGDPNYGYTFGSGTRLTVV.

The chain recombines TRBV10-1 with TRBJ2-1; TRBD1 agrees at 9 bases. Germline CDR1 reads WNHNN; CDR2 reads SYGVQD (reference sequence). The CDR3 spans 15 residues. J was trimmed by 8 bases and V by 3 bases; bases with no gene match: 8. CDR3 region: CASSDPDRGTYEQFF. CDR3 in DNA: TGCGCCAGCAGTGACCCGGACAGGGGAACATATGAGCAGTTCTTC.

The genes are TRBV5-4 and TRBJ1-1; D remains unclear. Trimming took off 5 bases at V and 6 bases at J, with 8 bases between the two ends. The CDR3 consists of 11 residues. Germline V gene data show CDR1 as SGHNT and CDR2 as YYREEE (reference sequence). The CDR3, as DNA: TGTGCCAGCAGGACCGGGGCTGAAGCTTTCTTT. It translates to CASRTGAEAFF.